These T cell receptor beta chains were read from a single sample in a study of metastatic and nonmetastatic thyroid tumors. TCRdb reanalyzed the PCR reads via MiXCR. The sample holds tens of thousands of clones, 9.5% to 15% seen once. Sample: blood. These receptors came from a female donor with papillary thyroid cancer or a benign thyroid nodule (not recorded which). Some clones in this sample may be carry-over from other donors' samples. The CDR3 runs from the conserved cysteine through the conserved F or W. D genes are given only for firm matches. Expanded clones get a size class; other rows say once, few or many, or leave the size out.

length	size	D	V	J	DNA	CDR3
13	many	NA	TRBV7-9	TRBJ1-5	TGTGCCAGCAGTCCGGGACACCATCAGCCCCAGCATTTT	CASSPGHHQPQHF
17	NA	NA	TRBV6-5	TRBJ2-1	TGTGCCAGCAGTTACTCGGGGTTGAGGACTCATTACAATGGGCAGTTCTTC	CASSYSGLRTHYNGQFF
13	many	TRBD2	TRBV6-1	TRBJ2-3	TGTGCCAGCAGGTCGGGACTAGCGGGTATGCAGTATTTT	CASRSGLAGMQYF
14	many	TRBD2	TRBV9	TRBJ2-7	TGTGCCAGCAGCGCCTCTAGCGGAACTTACGAGCAGTACTTC	CASSASSGTYEQYF
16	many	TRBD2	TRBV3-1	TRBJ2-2	TGTGCCAGCAGCCTTGGACTAGCGGGAGTTACCGGGGAGCTGTTTTTT	CASSLGLAGVTGELFF
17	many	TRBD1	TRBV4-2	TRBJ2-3	TGTGCCAGCAGCCAAGGCACAGGGGGTGATGGCACAGATACGCAGTATTTT	CASSQGTGGDGTDTQYF
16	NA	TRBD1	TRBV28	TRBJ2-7	TGTGCCAGCAGTTTCGCGACAGGGTGGAGCTCCTACGAGCAGTACTTC	CASSFATGWSSYEQYF
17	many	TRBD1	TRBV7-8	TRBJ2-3	TGTGCCAGCAGCTTAGGGCCGGGACAGGGACTCCCAGATACGCAGTATTTT	CASSLGPGQGLPDTQYF
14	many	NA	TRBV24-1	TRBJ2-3	TGTGCCACCAGTGATTTGAAGGGATCAGATACGCAGTATTTT	CATSDLKGSDTQYF
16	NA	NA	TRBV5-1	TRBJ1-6	TGCGCCAGCAGCTTGGATTTCCCGGGACGGAATTCACCCCTCCACTTT	CASSLDFPGRNSPLHF
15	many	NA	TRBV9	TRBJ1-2	TGTGCCAGCAGCGTAGGAGGAGGGTATACCTATGGCTACACCTTC	CASSVGGGYTYGYTF
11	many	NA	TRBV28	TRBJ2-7	TGTGCCAGCAGTGTCGACTACGAGCAGTACTTC	CASSVDYEQYF
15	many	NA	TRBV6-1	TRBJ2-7	TGTGCCAGCGGCCCCGGGACGCCTGAAGTTCACGAGCAGTACTTC	CASGPGTPEVHEQYF
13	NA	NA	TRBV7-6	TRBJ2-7	TGTGCCAGCAGCCTAGGACATTCCTACGAGCAGTACTTC	CASSLGHSYEQYF
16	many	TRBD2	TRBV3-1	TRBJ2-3	TGTGCCAGCAGCCCAAATCTAGCGGGAGTGACAGATACGCAGTATTTT	CASSPNLAGVTDTQYF
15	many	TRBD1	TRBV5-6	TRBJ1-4	TGTGCCAGCAGCTTGGGGACAGGGAACTTTGAAAAACTGTTTTTT	CASSLGTGNFEKLFF
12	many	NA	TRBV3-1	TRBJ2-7	TGTGCCAGCAGCCAGTCAGCCAACGAGCAGTACTTC	CASSQSANEQYF
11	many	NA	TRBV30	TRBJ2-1	TGTGCCTGGAACCGGGGGAATGAGCAGTTCTTC	CAWNRGNEQFF
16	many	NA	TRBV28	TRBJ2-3	TGTGCCAGCAGTTTTCGGGGCCCTCTAGGCACAGATACGCAGTATTTT	CASSFRGPLGTDTQYF
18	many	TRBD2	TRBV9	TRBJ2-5	TGTGCCAGCAGCGTAGACATCCCCCTAGCGGAGGAGGCGGAGACCCAGTACTTC	CASSVDIPLAEEAETQYF
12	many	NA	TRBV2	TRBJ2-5	TGTGCCAGCAGTGGGTCCCAAGAGACCCAGTACTTC	CASSGSQETQYF
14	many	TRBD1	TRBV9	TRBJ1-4	TGTGCCAGCAGCGTAGGGACAGGGAATGAAAAACTGTTTTTT	CASSVGTGNEKLFF
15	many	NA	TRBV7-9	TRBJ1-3	TGTGCCAGCAGCTTATCGGGGACGGGCAGAAACACCATATATTTT	CASSLSGTGRNTIYF
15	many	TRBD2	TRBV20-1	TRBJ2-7	TGCAGTGCTAGAGGGCGACTAGCGGGAGTGGTCGAGCAGTACTTC	CSARGRLAGVVEQYF
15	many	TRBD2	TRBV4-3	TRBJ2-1	TGCGCCAGCAGCCAAGGGCGAAGCGGGAGCAATGAGCAGTTCTTC	CASSQGRSGSNEQFF
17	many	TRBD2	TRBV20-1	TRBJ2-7	TGCAGTGCTAGAGACCCCCTTGGACTAGCGGGAGTGGGGGAGCAGTACTTC	CSARDPLGLAGVGEQYF
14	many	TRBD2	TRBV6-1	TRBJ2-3	TGTGCCAGCAGTAACCCTAGCGGGACTAATACGCAGTATTTT	CASSNPSGTNTQYF
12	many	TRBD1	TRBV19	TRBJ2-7	TGTGCCAGCAGGACAGGGTTCTACGAGCAGTACTTC	CASRTGFYEQYF
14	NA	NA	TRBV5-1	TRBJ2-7	TGCGCCAGCAGCTTACAGGTCTTTCCCTACGAGCAGTACTTC	CASSLQVFPYEQYF
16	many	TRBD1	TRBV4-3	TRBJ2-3	TGCGCCAGCAGCCTGGGACAGGGTGGGAGCACAGATACGCAGTATTTT	CASSLGQGGSTDTQYF
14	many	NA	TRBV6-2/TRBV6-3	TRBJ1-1	TGTGCCAGCAGTTACCAACGGGGGAACACTGAAGCTTTCTTT	CASSYQRGNTEAFF
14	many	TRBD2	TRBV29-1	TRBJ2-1	TGCAGCGTGGACTCTAGCGGGACCTACAATGAGCAGTTCTTC	CSVDSSGTYNEQFF
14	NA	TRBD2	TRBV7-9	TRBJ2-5	TGTGCCAGCAGCCCTCTAGCGGTGGCGGGGCCCCAGTACTTC	CASSPLAVAGPQYF
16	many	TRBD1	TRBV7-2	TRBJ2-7	TGTGCCAGCAGCCGTTCCGCGGGGACAGGGACCTACGAGCAGTACTTC	CASSRSAGTGTYEQYF
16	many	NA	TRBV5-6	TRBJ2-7	TGTGCCAGCAGCTTGCAGCCCGGGGACCAACCCTACGAGCAGTACTTC	CASSLQPGDQPYEQYF
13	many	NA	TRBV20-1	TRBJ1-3	TGCAGTGCTAGAGAAGGCAGTAAGCACACCATATATTTT	CSAREGSKHTIYF
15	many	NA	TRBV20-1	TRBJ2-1	TGCAGTGCTAGAGATCTTGTAGGAACCTACAATGAGCAGTTCTTC	CSARDLVGTYNEQFF
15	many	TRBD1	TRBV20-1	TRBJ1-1	TGCAGTGCTAGAGACACAGGGGGTTGGGACACTGAAGCTTTTTTT	CSARDTGGWDTEAFF
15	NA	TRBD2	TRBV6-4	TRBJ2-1	TGTGCCAGCAGTGCCCTAGCGGGAGGGCAAGATGAGCAGTTCTTC	CASSALAGGQDEQFF
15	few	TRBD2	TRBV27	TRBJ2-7	TGTGCCAGCAGTCCCTACGCGGGACTAGAGGTCGGGCAGTACTTC	CASSPYAGLEVGQYF